This TCR beta chain was documented in a study of T cell responses to AZD1222 COVID-19 vaccine (dated by TCRdb to about 2021). Study-level background: TCR sequencing was performed for about 240 trial participants, of whom about 200 were given two doses of AZD1222 and some 26 were given two doses of MenACWY control vaccine. Trial participants were enrolled by age into 18-55, 56-69 and 70-plus year subgroups, with approximately 150, 30 and 60 TCR-sequenced participants respectively. The paper's findings and limits, for the study overall: Reportedly, almost half of the unique spike-specific TCRs recognized epitopes lying outside the regions that are mutated in the B.1.351 and B.1.1.7 variants. In the small 56-69-year group, the increase in depth fell short of significance, most likely because of low power. Conclusions about previously exposed vaccinees are limited because only six or seven AZD1222 recipients were SARS-CoV-2 seropositive at baseline. CD4 TCRs associated with the vaccine covered the entire spike protein, and the dominant responses were in regions 160-218 and 743-854. No day 14 peak-response samples were available, so repertoires were characterized only after the peak T cell response. Participants were mostly white British, with more females than males. The authors suggested clonal diversity may have been underestimated. Spike-specific TCR breadth and depth rose significantly after two AZD1222 doses compared with day 0 and with MenACWY recipients.

The germline V gene supplies CDR1 SGHRS and CDR2 YFSETQ. The CDR3 goes from the cysteine to the phenylalanine over 12 residues. Left in the record is the CDR3 DNA by itself, 36 bases read in frame from the first base. Deletion took 3 bases off V and 2 bases off J, with a span of 4 bases between the germline ends. Read against the paper, the sample's time point label means: about 28 days (+/-7) after the second vaccine dose. AZD1222 recipients whose second dose came at about 4 weeks and those whose second dose came at about 12 weeks were combined into one group, since spike-specific TCR depth and breadth did not differ between the two schedules. Samples from vaccinated people were obtained from the UK trials COV001 and COV002, which included a single-blind randomized controlled phase 2/3 trial of AZD1222 (ChAdOx1 nCoV-19) in healthy adults. For TCRbeta chain sequencing, PBMC samples from trial participants were taken at day 0 and at day 28 after the second dose.

On this clone itself: Its antigen target is currently unknown. The sample holds no much larger clone one base away, and base qualities are not on file.

The CDR3 regions of human TCRbeta chains were analyzed by immunosequencing. The authors' pipeline ran thus. TCRs in the repertoires were compared against a reference library of SARS-CoV-2-specific TCRs that had been generated with the MIRA antigen-specificity platform. Breadth was defined as the fraction of unique TCRs that were SARS-CoV-2-associated. Depth was defined as the fraction of total T cells that were SARS-CoV-2-associated. Using the MIRA data, every spike-specific TCR was mapped to the spike region that the TCR reacted to and assigned to either a CD4 or a CD8 class. Log10-transformed breadth and depth values were compared by one-way ANOVA with Sidak's multiple comparisons tests. This immuneACCESS table, as held by TCRdb, lists in-frame sequences with V and J called but not all clones. Of the missing ones, under half trace to an unresolved V gene in checked studies; the others have no known cause. The V and J calls and the clone size are those of that table, but D and trimming were determined from the DNA. This sample comprises 50,000 to 60,000 clones, about 80% of them detected only once. Just under 5% of the sample comes from the top ten.

The sequence derives from an adult who received the AZD1222 COVID-19 vaccine. The chain is encoded by TRBV5-1 joined to TRBJ2-3, with the D gene too uncertain to name. The sample consisted of peripheral blood, taken 28 days after the second AZD1222 dose. CDR3 protein: CASSWDTDTQYF. In nucleotides, the sequence is TGCGCCAGCAGCTGGGACACAGATACGCAGTATTTT. Supplemented by the reference TRBV5-1 and TRBJ2-3 proteins around the CDR3, the complete variable domain is KAGVTQTPRYLIKTRGQQVTLSCSPISGHRSVSWYQQTPGQGLQFLFEYFSETQRNKGNFPGRFSGRQFSNSRSEMNVSTLELGDSALYLCASSWDTDTQYFGPGTRLTVL.